The entry that follows covers one T cell receptor beta chain sequence. Original processing notes: Estimation of nucleated cell counts relied on the amplification of reference gene primers. Assay: immunoSEQ multiplex PCR; the TCRdb copy retains only in-frame clones and omits some. V, J and clone size derive from that table, while D and trimming were established from the DNA sequence. In the table there are 100,000 or so clones, about 88% of which are singletons. The CDR3 length is 17 residues. Per germline, CDR1 SGHRS and CDR2 YFSETQ. Trimming took 6 bases from V and 3 from J; bases not matched to a gene: 14. The data belong to a study of blood T cell repertoires in COVID-19. About the study: Donors in the United States, Italy and Spain gave samples during acute or convalescent COVID-19. Nucleic acid was either cDNA or gDNA, and it came from T cells, B-cell-depleted T cells, or PBMCs.

This sequence joins TRBV5-1 and TRBJ2-2; 7 bases align to TRBD2. Input material: peripheral blood. The sequence was collected from a man aged 55 to 70 with acute or convalescent COVID-19. CDR3 coding DNA: TGCGCCAGCATCGTCGAAGGCGGGAGACCGGACACCGGGGAGCTGTTTTTT. Its translation is CASIVEGGRPDTGELFF.